This entry lists 30 T cell receptor beta chains sequenced from one sample in a study of spatial heterogeneity in lung cancer. Via MiXCR, TCRdb re-called the 5' RACE reads, giving one row per CDR3 protein. There are about 95,000 distinct CDR3 sequences in the sample; 7.5% to 10% occur only once, and 6% to 7.5% lies in the top ten. Stated time point: sample taken at primary tumor resection. Whole RNA came from tumor, nontumor lung or frozen PBMC and was sequenced without being sorted. The sequences come from PBMCs, collected at surgery. These TCRs come from a male donor with early-stage non-small cell lung cancer.

The chain is built from TRBV7-9 and TRBJ2-3; the match to TRBD2 covers 7 bases. CDR3 length equals 15 residues. Germline V gene lookup returns CDR1 SEHNR and CDR2 FQNEAQ (reference sequence). Trimming cost V 2 bases and J 4 bases; bases outside gene matches: 6. The CDR3: CASSLSTGGADTQYF. In DNA form, the CDR3 reads TGTGCCAGCAGCTTATCGACGGGGGGAGCAGATACGCAGTATTTT.

This clonotype was seen a handful of times. The rearrangement joins TRBV20-1 to TRBJ2-5; 12 nucleotides match TRBD2. This CDR3 region has 15 residues. Per the germline V gene, CDR1 is DFQATT and CDR2 is SNEGSKA (reference sequence). V lost 8 bases to trimming and J lost 1 base; unmatched junction nucleotides: 8. DNA of the CDR3: TGCAGTCTATCAACTAGCGGGAGGATCCAAGAGACCCAGTACTTC. This gives the protein CSLSTSGRIQETQYF.

Many counts were recorded for this clonotype. Here the CDR3 DNA reads TGTGCCATGAGTAACGGAGCGGGAGCCTACGAGCAGTACTTC. This codes for CAMSNGAGAYEQYF. The V call is TRBV10-3, the J call TRBJ2-7; TRBD2 matches at 8 bases. V was pared by 9 bases and J by 2 bases, with 9 bases of the junction left unmatched. The CDR3 spans 14 residues. Germline CDR1 ENHRY, CDR2 SYGVKD.

The rearrangement links TRBV29-1 to TRBJ2-1; TRBD2 agrees at 9 bases. Per germline, CDR1 SQVTM and CDR2 ANQGSEA. V shed 4 bases and J 2 bases; nucleotides not matched to a gene: 9. There are 16 residues in the CDR3. This CDR3 is CSVGTLVAGAYNEQFF. CDR3 sequence (DNA): TGCAGCGTTGGGACCCTGGTAGCGGGAGCCTACAATGAGCAGTTCTTC.

This clonotype was seen repeatedly, ten times or more. V and J are TRBV7-2 and TRBJ1-1, with a possible D match to TRBD1 (6 bases). Trimming took off 1 base at V and 1 base at J, with 13 bases between the two ends. The germline V gene has CDR1 SGHTA and CDR2 FQGNSA. The CDR3 consists of 16 residues. CDR3 bases: TGTGCCAGCAGCTTAGTCAGGGGACCCCAGAACACTGAAGCTTTCTTT. Encoded protein: CASSLVRGPQNTEAFF.

This clonotype was picked up many times. The rearrangement uses TRBV2 and TRBJ2-1, with 10 bases lining up with TRBD2. There are 14 residues in the CDR3. Unmatched junction bases numbered 4, after V lost 3 bases and J lost 8 bases. Germline V gene data show CDR1 as SNHLY and CDR2 as FYNNEI. The CDR3 nucleotides are TGTGCCAGCAGTGAGGTAGCGGGAGGCTATGAGCAGTTCTTC. It yields the protein CASSEVAGGYEQFF.

This clonotype was seen repeatedly, ten times or more. V usage is TRBV7-2 and J usage is TRBJ1-1; D might be TRBD1 (6 bases). Trimming removed 1 base at V and 6 bases at J, with 15 bases between. The germline gives CDR1 SGHTA, CDR2 FQGNSA. This CDR3 spans 15 amino acids. This CDR3 is CASSLVGQGRAEAFF. The CDR3 nucleotides are TGTGCCAGCAGCTTAGTCGGGCAGGGGAGGGCTGAAGCTTTCTTT.

V and J are TRBV10-3 and TRBJ2-3, with 13 bases fitting TRBD2. Germline values: CDR1 ENHRY, CDR2 SYGVKD. The V gene end was trimmed by 2 bases and the J gene end by 8 bases; junction bases not matched to a gene: 1. The CDR3 has 14 residues. The CDR3 sequence is CAISETSGGATQYF. The CDR3 DNA reads TGTGCCATCAGTGAGACTAGCGGGGGGGCTACGCAGTATTTT.

J is TRBJ1-2 and V is TRBV20-1, with 7 bases fitting TRBD1. Germline lookup yields CDR1 DFQATT and CDR2 SNEGSKA (reference sequence). The V segment lost 6 bases and the J segment 3 bases; nucleotides outside the gene matches: 7. The CDR3 is made up of 13 amino acids. The DNA for the CDR3 is TGCAGTGCAGCCCAGGGGGTTGACTATGGCTACACCTTC. Protein sequence: CSAAQGVDYGYTF.

This clonotype appeared a few times. The V and J genes are TRBV28 and TRBJ2-7, with 9 bases identical to TRBD2. Losses at the gene ends were 4 bases for V and 4 bases for J; bases not matched to a gene: 5. This CDR3 is built from 14 residues. Germline assignment: CDR1 MDHEN and CDR2 SYDVKM. The CDR3 region has the DNA TGTGCCAGCAGTTCGCCTAGCGGGACGTACGAGCAGTACTTC. This sequence encodes CASSSPSGTYEQYF.

A few counts support this clonotype. This rearrangement joins TRBV4-2 to TRBJ2-2, with a possible D match to TRBD1 (6 bases). The V gene lost 5 bases and the J gene lost 1 base, with 17 bases spanning the gap. This CDR3 spans 17 amino acids. Germline-derived CDR1 and CDR2 are LGHNA and YNFKEQ. The CDR3 region is CASSNGGRQENTGELFF. CDR3 DNA sequence: TGTGCCAGCAGCAATGGCGGCCGACAGGAGAACACCGGGGAGCTGTTTTTT.

This chain links TRBV30 with TRBJ2-3; TRBD1 agrees at 8 bases. The germline gives CDR1 GTSNPN, CDR2 SVGIG (reference sequence). V was clipped by 0 bases and J by 3 bases; unmatched bases: 5. The CDR3 length is 15 residues. In DNA, the CDR3 is TGTGCCTGGAGTGTAGACAGGGGAATAACAGATACGCAGTATTTT. This encodes CAWSVDRGITDTQYF.

This clonotype was seen more than once but under ten times. The chain combines TRBV29-1 with TRBJ1-1, with D uncertain. The germline V gene encodes CDR1 SQVTM and CDR2 ANQGSEA. The CDR3 is 13 residues long. Trimming pared 4 bases from V and 5 bases from J, leaving 14 bases between. CDR3 sequence reads: CSVGRGVVTEAFF. For the CDR3, the DNA is TGCAGCGTTGGGCGGGGAGTCGTTACTGAAGCTTTCTTT.

The chain carries TRBV5-1 and TRBJ1-2; TRBD1 might be the D (5 bases). Germline V gives CDR1 SGHRS, CDR2 YFSETQ. Trimming pared 0 bases from V and 8 bases from J, leaving 14 bases between. This CDR3 has 14 amino acids. The DNA for the CDR3 is TGCGCCAGCAGCTTGGGCGACAGTCTCTACGGCTACACCTTC. It codes for CASSLGDSLYGYTF.

Only a few counts were recorded for this clonotype. CDR3 nucleotide sequence: TGTGCCAGCAGCCGACTAGCGGGGGCCGGAGATACGCAGTATTTT. It specifies CASSRLAGAGDTQYF. The chain couples TRBV6-2 or TRBV6-3 to TRBJ2-3; TRBD2 agrees at 12 bases. CDR1 is MNHEY, CDR2 SVGEGT, per germline. J was trimmed by 5 bases and V by 6 bases; bases with no gene match: 6. The CDR3 sequence is 15 residues long.

On this clonotype itself: A single base separates this from a much larger clone, so it may be a read error. This sequence joins TRBV18 and TRBJ1-4; D unclear. V was shortened by 1 base and J by 12 bases, with 15 bases between the two germline ends. CDR1 and CDR2 (germline): KGHSH, LQKENI. The CDR3 sequence is 14 residues long. The CDR3 nucleotides read TGTGCCAGCTCACCACAGAGTAAGGGAATGGAACTGTTTTTT. Residues: CASSPQSKGMELFF. Based on the CDR3 plus reference TRBV18 and TRBJ1-4, the full variable domain is NAGVMQNPRHLVRRRGQEARLRCSPMKGHSHVYWYRQLPEEGLKFMVYLQKENIIDESGMPKERFSAEFPKEGPSILRIQQVVRGDSAAYFCASSPQSKGMELFFGSGTQLSVL.

This clonotype was seen more than once but under ten times. The genes are TRBV9 and TRBJ2-4; D not certain. V was cut by 4 bases and J by 0 bases, with 17 bases left in between. This CDR3 is built from 17 residues. Germline CDR1 and CDR2: SGDLS and YYNGEE. The CDR3 here is CASSSRGGTGAKNIQYF. The DNA of the CDR3 is TGTGCCAGCAGCTCGAGAGGTGGAACGGGAGCCAAAAACATTCAGTACTTC. Combining the CDR3 with reference TRBV9 and TRBJ2-4 gives the whole variable domain DSGVTQTPKHLITATGQRVTLRCSPRSGDLSVYWYQQSLDQGLQFLIQYYNGEERAKGNILERFSAQQFPDLHSELNLSSLELGDSALYFCASSSRGGTGAKNIQYFGAGTRLSVL.

The J gene is TRBJ2-7, the V gene TRBV7-9; tentative D call: TRBD1 (5 bases). Germline V lookup: CDR1 SEHNR, CDR2 FQNEAQ (reference sequence). With 5 bases removed from V and 0 bases from J, the gap between germline ends came to 14 bases. CDR3 length: 15 residues. The CDR3 here is CASSPQAIPSYEQYF. The DNA of the CDR3 is TGTGCCAGCAGCCCACAGGCAATACCCTCCTACGAGCAGTACTTC.

This clonotype was observed at least ten times. Written as DNA, the CDR3 is TGCAGTGCTAGAGTGGGACCCGGCAGTGAAAAACTGTTTTTT. It specifies CSARVGPGSEKLFF. V is TRBV20-1 and J is TRBJ1-4, with D perhaps TRBD1 (5 bases). The V end was cut by 1 base, the J end by 7 bases, with 13 bases between. The V gene's germline CDR1 is DFQATT and CDR2 SNEGSKA (reference sequence). The CDR3 contains 14 residues.

This clonotype was detected ten times or more. V gene TRBV7-9 combines with J gene TRBJ2-3; 8 bases line up with TRBD1. V was clipped by 3 bases and J by 1 base; unmatched bases: 3. Germline-derived CDR1 and CDR2 are SEHNR and FQNEAQ (reference sequence). The CDR3 is 15 amino acids. CDR3 sequence (DNA): TGTGCCAGCAGCTTTCAGGGGGCTGGCACAGATACGCAGTATTTT. This gives the protein CASSFQGAGTDTQYF. Combining the CDR3 with reference TRBV7-9 and TRBJ2-3 gives the whole variable domain DTGVSQNPRHKITKRGQNVTFRCDPISEHNRLYWYRQTLGQGPEFLTYFQNEAQLEKSRLLSDRFSAERPKGSFSTLEIQRTEQGDSAMYLCASSFQGAGTDTQYFGPGTRLTVL.

The table lists this clonotype with many counts. V gene TRBV12-3 or TRBV12-4 combines with J gene TRBJ1-2; TRBD1 matches at 8 bases. The trim removed 5 bases at V and 7 bases at J, leaving 9 bases unmatched. The CDR3 has 14 amino acids. CDR3 DNA sequence: TGTGCCAGCAGTCTCCGGACAGGGAATGGTGGCTACACCTTC. Its translation: CASSLRTGNGGYTF.

V gene TRBV10-1 combines with J gene TRBJ2-7; 11 positions agree with TRBD2. The length of the CDR3 is 15 residues. J lost 3 bases, V lost 2 bases, and 3 bases had no gene match. From germline, CDR1 is WNHNN and CDR2 SYGVQD (reference sequence). The CDR3 is CASSEGTSGGYEQYF. The CDR3 region has the DNA TGCGCCAGCAGTGAGGGGACTAGCGGAGGCTACGAGCAGTACTTC.

This clonotype was counted ten times or more. The gene calls are TRBV27 and TRBJ2-2; TRBD2 is a possible D gene (6 bases). V was pared by 8 bases and J by 3 bases, with 16 bases between. CDR1 is MNHEY, CDR2 SMNVEV, per germline (reference sequence). This CDR3 has 15 residues. This CDR3 is CASLALAAYTGELFF. As DNA, the CDR3 is TGTGCCAGCTTAGCCTTAGCGGCATACACCGGGGAGCTGTTTTTT.

In its sample, this clonotype was seen many times. This chain joins TRBV2 and TRBJ2-1; tentative D call: TRBD1 (6 bases). Deletions cut 4 bases from V and 6 bases from J, with 10 bases between. The CDR3 spans 13 residues. Germline loops: CDR1 SNHLY, CDR2 FYNNEI. DNA for the CDR3: TGTGCCAGCAGTGGAGGGACAATCAATGAGCAGTTCTTC. It yields the protein CASSGGTINEQFF.

The rearrangement joins TRBV2 to TRBJ2-7; perhaps TRBD1 as D (6 bases). The V gene lost 5 bases and the J gene lost 2 bases, with 13 bases spanning the gap. Germline values: CDR1 SNHLY, CDR2 FYNNEI. CDR3 length: 14 residues. CDR3 nucleotide sequence: TGTGCCAGCAGTAAGCGCAGGGGCCCCTACGAGCAGTACTTC. As protein: CASSKRRGPYEQYF.

This clonotype has a handful of counts. V usage is TRBV6-1 and J usage is TRBJ1-6, with D perhaps matching TRBD1 (5 bases). CDR1 and CDR2 from the germline V gene are MNHNS and SASEGT. Trimming left V 2 bases short and J 3 bases short, with 11 bases between. CDR3 size: 16 residues. CDR3: CASSERDFSYNSPLHF. CDR3 bases: TGTGCCAGCAGTGAAAGGGACTTCAGCTATAATTCACCCCTCCACTTT.

The chain carries TRBV7-2 and TRBJ2-1; 7 bases match TRBD2. The CDR3 sequence is 15 residues long. Germline-derived CDR1 and CDR2 are SGHTA and FQGNSA. The ends lost 2 bases at V and 8 bases at J; junction bases unmatched: 9. CDR3 sequence (DNA): TGTGCCAGCAGCTTAAAAGCGGGACTGACGGATGAGCAGTTCTTC. Its translation: CASSLKAGLTDEQFF.

In this sample, this clonotype turned up many times. The rearrangement uses TRBV29-1 and TRBJ2-5; 10 positions agree with TRBD1. The CDR3 extends over 15 amino acids. The V gene's germline CDR1 is SQVTM and CDR2 ANQGSEA. V shed 3 bases, J shed 4 bases, and the junction held 8 bases outside the gene matches. CDR3 sequence (DNA): TGCAGCGTTGACGGCCTTTGGACAGGGGGAGAGACCCAGTACTTC. Protein sequence: CSVDGLWTGGETQYF.

This clonotype appeared many times. V gene TRBV5-6 combines with J gene TRBJ2-5; 10 bases match TRBD2. Trimming removed 3 bases from V and 3 bases from J; junction bases left unmatched: 5. Per the germline V gene, CDR1 is SGHDT and CDR2 is YYEEEE. The CDR3 length is 15 residues. The CDR3 DNA reads TGTGCCAGCAGCTCCCCGGGACTAGCGAAAGAGACCCAGTACTTC. It is translated as CASSSPGLAKETQYF. Variable domain in full (rest from reference TRBV5-6 and TRBJ2-5): DAGVTQSPTHLIKTRGQQVTLRCSPKSGHDTVSWYQQALGQGPQFIFQYYEEEERQRGNFPDRFSGHQFPNYSSELNVNALLLGDSALYLCASSSPGLAKETQYFGPGTRLLVL.

The rearrangement joins TRBV27 to TRBJ2-2; D call uncertain. Trimming took 3 bases from V and 4 from J, leaving 12 bases between them. The CDR3 spans 15 residues. The germline V gene encodes CDR1 MNHEY and CDR2 SMNVEV (reference sequence). The CDR3 DNA is TGTGCCAGCAGTTTGATCCGCACGTTCACCGGGGAGCTGTTTTTT. Translation: CASSLIRTFTGELFF.